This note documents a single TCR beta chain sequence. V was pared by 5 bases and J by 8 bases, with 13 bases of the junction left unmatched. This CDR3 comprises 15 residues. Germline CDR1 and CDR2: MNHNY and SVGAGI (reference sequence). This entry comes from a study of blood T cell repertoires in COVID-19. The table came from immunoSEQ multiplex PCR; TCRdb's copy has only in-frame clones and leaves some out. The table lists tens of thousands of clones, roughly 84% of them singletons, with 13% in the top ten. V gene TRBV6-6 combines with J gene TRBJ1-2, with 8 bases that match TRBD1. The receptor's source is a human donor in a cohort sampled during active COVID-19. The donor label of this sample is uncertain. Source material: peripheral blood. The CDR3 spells CASSDRQGPLLGYTF. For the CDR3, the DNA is TGTGCCAGCAGTGACCGACAGGGGCCCCTATTAGGCTACACCTTC.